This TCR beta chain was profiled in a study of T cell repertoires in cytomegalovirus infection. Whole-study context: From public TCR beta signatures came an indication of both CMV infection and matching HLA type.

CDR1 and CDR2 from the germline V gene are SGHTA and FQGNSA. This CDR3 has 19 amino acids. V shed 2 bases and J 0 bases; nucleotides not matched to a gene: 9. Turning to this clonotype: Its specificity is unknown.

TCRdb reprocessed the reads via MiXCR and lists one record per CDR3 protein. Here the sample spans just over 450,000 distinct CDR3 sequences, more than 40% being singletons. The clonotype comes from a human donor in good health (CMV status not recorded). Some clones in this sample may be carry-over from other donors' samples. The sequencing used cultured PBMCs, collected from culture after CMV antigen stimulation. The chain recombines TRBV7-2 with TRBJ2-1, with 11 bases lining up with TRBD2. The CDR3 DNA follows: TGTGCCAGCAGCTTACCGGGACTAGCGGTTATAAGCTCCTACAATGAGCAGTTCTTC. Its translation is CASSLPGLAVISSYNEQFF.